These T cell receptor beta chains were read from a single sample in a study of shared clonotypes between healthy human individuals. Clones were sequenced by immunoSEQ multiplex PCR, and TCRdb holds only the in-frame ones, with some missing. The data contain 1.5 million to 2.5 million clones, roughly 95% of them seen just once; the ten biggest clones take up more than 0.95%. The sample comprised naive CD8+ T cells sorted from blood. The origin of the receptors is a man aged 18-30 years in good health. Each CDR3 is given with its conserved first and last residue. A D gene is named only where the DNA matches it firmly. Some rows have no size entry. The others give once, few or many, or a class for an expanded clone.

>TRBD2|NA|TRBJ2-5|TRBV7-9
TGTGCCAGCAGCAGTGAGGTAGGACTAGCGGAAGAGACCCAGTACTTC
CASSSEVGLAEETQYF
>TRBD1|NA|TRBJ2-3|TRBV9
TGTGCCAGCAGCGATTTACAGGGGGCAGGGGATACGCAGTATTTT
CASSDLQGAGDTQYF
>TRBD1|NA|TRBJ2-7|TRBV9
TGTGCCAGCAGCGCCGGGACAGGGTCGACCTACGAGCAGTACTTC
CASSAGTGSTYEQYF
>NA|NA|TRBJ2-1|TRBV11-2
TGTGCCAGCAGCTCCGAGGGGGGACTAACCTACAATGAGCAGTTCTTC
CASSSEGGLTYNEQFF
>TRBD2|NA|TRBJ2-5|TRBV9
TGTGCCAGCAGCGACACGGGAGGGCTGGAGACCCAGTACTTC
CASSDTGGLETQYF
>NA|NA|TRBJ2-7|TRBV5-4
TGTGCCAGCAGCTTGGAAGGGTCCCCCTACGAGCAGTACTTC
CASSLEGSPYEQYF
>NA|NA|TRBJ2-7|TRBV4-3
TGCGCCAGCAGCCAAGGCAGGAGCGGCTACGAGCAGTACTTC
CASSQGRSGYEQYF
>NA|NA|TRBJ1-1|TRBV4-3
TGCGCCAGCAGCCAAGATTCTGGGAGGAACACTGAAGCTTTCTTT
CASSQDSGRNTEAFF
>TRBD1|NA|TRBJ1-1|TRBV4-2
TGTGCCAGCAGCCAAGATAGGGCAGGGGGTCACACTGAAGCTTTCTTT
CASSQDRAGGHTEAFF
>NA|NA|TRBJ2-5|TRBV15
TGTGCCACCACCCAAAGCCTGAGTGAGACCCAGTACTTC
CATTQSLSETQYF
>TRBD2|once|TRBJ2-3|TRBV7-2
TGTGCCAGCAGCTTACTAGCGGGAGGCACAGATACGCAGTATTTT
CASSLLAGGTDTQYF
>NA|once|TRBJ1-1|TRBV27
TGTGCCAGCAGTTTTGAACAGAACACTGAAGCTTTCTTT
CASSFEQNTEAFF
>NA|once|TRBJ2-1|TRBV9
TGTGCCAGCAGCGTAGAGGGTTCGGGTGAGCAGTTCTTC
CASSVEGSGEQFF
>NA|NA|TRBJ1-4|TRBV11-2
TGTGCCAGCAGCCCACCGTCGACCTGGTCTAATGAAAAACTGTTTTTT
CASSPPSTWSNEKLFF
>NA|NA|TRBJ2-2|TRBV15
TGTGCCACCAGCAGGTGGCAGGGGAACACCGGGGAGCTGTTTTTT
CATSRWQGNTGELFF
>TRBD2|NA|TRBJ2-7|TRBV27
TGTGCCAGCAGTCCCGAGGGACTAGCGGGGGGGCGTTCCTACGAGCAGTACTTC
CASSPEGLAGGRSYEQYF
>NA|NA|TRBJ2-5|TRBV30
TGTGCCGGGAACTTAGATGGGGGAACCCAGTACTTC
CAGNLDGGTQYF
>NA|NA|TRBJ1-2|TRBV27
TGTGCCAGCAGCCCACTTCTGGGGGAGGGCTACACCTTC
CASSPLLGEGYTF
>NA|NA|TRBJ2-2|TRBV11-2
TGTGCCAGCAGCCTACCGGAGGGAGGTAGGATCGCCGGGGAGCTGTTTTTT
CASSLPEGGRIAGELFF
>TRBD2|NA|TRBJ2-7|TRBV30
TGTGCCTACACTCCGGGACTAGCGGTCTACGAGCAGTACTTC
CAYTPGLAVYEQYF
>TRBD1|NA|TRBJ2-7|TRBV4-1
TGCGCCAGCAGCCAAGTGTGGACAGGGGAAAACGAGCAGTACTTC
CASSQVWTGENEQYF
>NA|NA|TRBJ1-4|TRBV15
TGTGCCACCAGCAGAGATATTGGTCTGGGTAGAAAACTGTTTTTT
CATSRDIGLGRKLFF
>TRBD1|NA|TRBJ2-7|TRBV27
TGTGCCAGCAGTTCGGACAGGGGGGACTACGAGCAGTACTTC
CASSSDRGDYEQYF
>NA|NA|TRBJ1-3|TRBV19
TGTGCCAGTAGTATCTCCAGTTACTCTGGAAACACCATATATTTT
CASSISSYSGNTIYF
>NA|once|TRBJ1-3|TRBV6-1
TGTGCCAGCAGTAACCCAGACTCTGGAAACACCATATATTTT
CASSNPDSGNTIYF
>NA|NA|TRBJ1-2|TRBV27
TGTGCCAGCAGTTTATCAGGGGGAGATGGCTACACCTTC
CASSLSGGDGYTF
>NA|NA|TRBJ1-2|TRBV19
TGTGCCAGTAGTATAGAGGTGGATAACTATGGCTACACCTTC
CASSIEVDNYGYTF
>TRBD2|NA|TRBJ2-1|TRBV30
TGTGCCTCAACACCCGTAGCGGGACCGACGAATGAGCAGTTCTTC
CASTPVAGPTNEQFF
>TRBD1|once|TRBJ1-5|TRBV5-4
TGTGCCAGCAGTCAGGGGGGGAATCAGCCCCAGCATTTT
CASSQGGNQPQHF
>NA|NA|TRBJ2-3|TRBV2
TGTGCCAGCATAGAGGGTGTTAGCACAGATACGCAGTATTTT
CASIEGVSTDTQYF
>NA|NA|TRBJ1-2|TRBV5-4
TGTGCCAGCAGCTTGTTCCGATCGGTTAACTATGGCTACACCTTC
CASSLFRSVNYGYTF
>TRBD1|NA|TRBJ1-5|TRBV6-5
TGTGCCAGCAGTCTTGGGACAGACCAGCCCCAGCATTTT
CASSLGTDQPQHF
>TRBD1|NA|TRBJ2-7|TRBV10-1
TGCGCCAGCAGCGGGACAGGGCAGGGGGGCGAGCAGTACTTC
CASSGTGQGGEQYF
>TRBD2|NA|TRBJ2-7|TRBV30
TGTGCCTGGAACGGCGGGGGGTCCTACGAGCAGTACTTC
CAWNGGGSYEQYF
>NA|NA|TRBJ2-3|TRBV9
TGTGCCAGCAGCGTATCTGGGAGCACAGATACGCAGTATTTT
CASSVSGSTDTQYF
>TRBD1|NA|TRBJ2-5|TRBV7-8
TGTGCCAGCAGCCACGGGACAGGGCTTCAAGAGACCCAGTACTTC
CASSHGTGLQETQYF
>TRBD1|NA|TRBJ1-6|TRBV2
TGTGCCAGCAGGGGGACAGGGGGCTTTAATTCACCCCTCCACTTT
CASRGTGGFNSPLHF
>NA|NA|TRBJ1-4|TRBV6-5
TGTGCCAGCAGTTACGGTCGGGGGGAAAAACTGTTTTTT
CASSYGRGEKLFF
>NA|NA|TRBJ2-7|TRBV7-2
TGTGCCAGCAGCTTCTCTGGGCCCTACGAGCAGTACTTC
CASSFSGPYEQYF
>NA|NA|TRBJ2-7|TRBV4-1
TGCGCCAGCAGCCAAGATCACCAGGGAGCCTACGAGCAGTACTTC
CASSQDHQGAYEQYF